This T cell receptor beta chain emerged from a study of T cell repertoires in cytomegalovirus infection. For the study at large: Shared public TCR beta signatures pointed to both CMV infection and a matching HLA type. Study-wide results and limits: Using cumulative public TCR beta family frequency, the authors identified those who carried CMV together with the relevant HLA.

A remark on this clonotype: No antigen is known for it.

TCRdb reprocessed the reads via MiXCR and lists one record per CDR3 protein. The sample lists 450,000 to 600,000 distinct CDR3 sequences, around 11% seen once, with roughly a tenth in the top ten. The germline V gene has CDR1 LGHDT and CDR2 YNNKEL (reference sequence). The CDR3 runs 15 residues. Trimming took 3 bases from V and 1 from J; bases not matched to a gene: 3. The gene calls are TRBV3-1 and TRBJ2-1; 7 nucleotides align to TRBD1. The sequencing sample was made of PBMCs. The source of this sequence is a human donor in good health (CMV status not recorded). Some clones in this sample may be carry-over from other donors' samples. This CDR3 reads CASSHPGQSYNEQFF. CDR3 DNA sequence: TGTGCCAGCAGCCACCCGGGACAGTCCTACAATGAGCAGTTCTTC.